This record looks at one T cell receptor (beta chain) sequence and its context. The data derive from a study of blood T cell repertoires in COVID-19. The protocol was immunoSEQ multiplex PCR, while the TCRdb copy is restricted to in-frame clones and leaves out a portion. The sample lists some 200,000 clones; roughly 87% were seen once. Between the trimmed V and J ends, which lost 4 bases and 1 base, there was a span of 7 bases. The germline V gene encodes CDR1 MGHDK and CDR2 SYGVNS. The CDR3 totals 13 residues. V gene TRBV25-1 combines with J gene TRBJ1-1; D is unclear. Sample: PBMCs or T cells enriched from blood (not recorded which). This TCR was recovered from a man aged 18 to 30 with acute COVID-19. The CDR3 coding sequence is TGTGCCAGCAGTGGTTACAAGAACACTGAAGCTTTCTTT. It yields the protein CASSGYKNTEAFF.